Described below is a single T cell receptor beta chain sequence and its context. Original handling: Amplifying reference gene primers gave estimates of nucleated cell counts. Here immunoSEQ multiplex PCR was the method, and the copy in TCRdb shows in-frame clones only, minus some. Clone size and V and J calls were adopted from that table, with D and trimming inferred from the DNA. The data hold hundreds of thousands of clones, with around nine tenths observed a single time. One Seattle source followed patients from active infection through their disease course. This sample is part of a study of blood T cell repertoires in COVID-19. The wider study: There were acute and convalescent COVID-19 samples, and they came from the United States, Italy and Spain. T cells, B-cell-depleted T cells, or PBMCs supplied cDNA or gDNA.

Germline V gives CDR1 DFQATT, CDR2 SNEGSKA (reference sequence). This CDR3 contains 10 residues. Deletions cut 4 bases from V and 4 bases from J, with 5 bases between. The genes are TRBV20-1 and TRBJ2-7, with D unclear. The material sequenced was peripheral blood. This TCR was recovered from a woman in her 70s with COVID-19, enrolled during active disease. CDR3 sequence (DNA): TGCAGTGCTACCCTGTACGAGCAGTACTTC. Protein product: CSATLYEQYF.